This T cell receptor (beta chain) was retrieved from a study of cytomegalovirus exposure and HLA in healthy donors. This CDR3 spans 14 amino acids. Germline CDR1 is MNHEY and CDR2 is SMNVEV (reference sequence). Trimming shortened V by 1 base and J by 8 bases, and 11 bases separated the two germline ends. Use of 60 Vbeta and 13 Jbeta primers characterized the PCR. Measured with immunoSEQ multiplex PCR; TCRdb has only the in-frame clones, and not every one. The sample lists about 120,000 clones, 8.5% to 9% occurring once. This sequence was found in a woman between 40 and 55 years old in good health and CMV-seropositive. Sequenced material: PBMCs. This rearrangement joins TRBV27 to TRBJ1-4; perhaps TRBD1 as D (6 bases). The CDR3 region has the DNA TGTGCCAGCAGTTTATGGGCAGGGGAAGAAAAACTGTTTTTT. It specifies CASSLWAGEEKLFF.